This T cell receptor beta chain was sequenced for a study of blood T cell repertoires in COVID-19. In the study overall: There were acute and convalescent COVID-19 samples, and they came from the United States, Italy and Spain. Nucleic acid was either cDNA or gDNA, and it came from T cells, B-cell-depleted T cells, or PBMCs.

In the authors' methods: Reference gene primer amplification gave estimated nucleated cell counts. Assay used: immunoSEQ multiplex PCR; TCRdb lists only in-frame clones, some missing. The DNA gave D and trimming, while V, J and clone size come from that table. This sample yields 200,000 or so clones, of which 87% are seen a single time; roughly 7.1% belongs to the top ten. Per the germline V gene, CDR1 is SGHTA and CDR2 is FQGNSA. The CDR3 extends over 13 amino acids. The ends lost 4 bases at V and 7 bases at J; junction bases unmatched: 6. Specimen: PBMCs or T cells enriched from blood (not recorded which). The V call is TRBV7-2, the J call TRBJ2-7, with 8 bases that match TRBD1. This receptor was obtained from a man aged 25 to 40 in a cohort exposed to, infected with or recovered from COVID-19 (not recorded which). The CDR3 region has the DNA TGTGCCAGCAGCTCGGACAGGGCGGGAGAGCAGTACTTC. Protein: CASSSDRAGEQYF.